The T cell receptor (beta chain) under discussion was sequenced for a study of response to subunit inactivated influenza vaccine. The CDR3 is 12 residues long. The germline V gene encodes CDR1 SGDLS and CDR2 YYNGEE. V shed 3 bases and J shed 4 bases, with 6 bases lying between them. Via MiXCR, TCRdb re-called the RT-PCR reads, giving one row per CDR3 protein. The data contain approximately 500,000 distinct CDR3 sequences, over 10% of them singletons. The material was PBMCs from blood, obtained roughly 6 weeks after vaccination. The receptor was isolated from a middle-aged man who received an inactivated influenza vaccine. The chain uses TRBV9 and TRBJ2-3; D unclear. The CDR3: CASSAYADTQYF. The CDR3 coding sequence is TGTGCCAGCAGCGCTTACGCAGATACGCAGTATTTT.